A selection of T cell receptor beta chains follows, all from one sample in a study of cytomegalovirus exposure and HLA in healthy donors. The repertoire was sequenced with immunoSEQ multiplex PCR; TCRdb's copy has only in-frame clones and lacks some. The sample has 150,000 to 200,000 clones, roughly 82% seen once. The sequencing input was PBMCs. The receptors come from a man aged 18 to 35 in good health and CMV-seropositive. The CDR3 runs from the conserved cysteine through the conserved F or W. The D gene is left open where the match is weak. Size is omitted from some rows. Given values are once, few, many or a class for expanded clones.

clone size	D gene	V gene	J gene	CDR3 protein	CDR3 DNA
-	-	TRBV28	TRBJ1-5	CASQRGPNQPQHF	TGTGCCAGCCAGCGGGGGCCCAATCAGCCCCAGCATTTT
-	-	TRBV11-2	TRBJ1-1	CASSLTVGGITEAFF	TGTGCCAGCAGCTTAACCGTGGGGGGTATCACTGAAGCTTTCTTT
-	TRBD2	TRBV9	TRBJ2-7	CASSPSGLAGVSYVGQYF	TGTGCCAGCAGCCCGTCGGGACTAGCGGGAGTCTCGTATGTGGGGCAGTACTTC
-	TRBD2	TRBV5-6	TRBJ2-5	CASSSGGVPETQYF	TGTGCCAGCAGCTCGGGGGGGGTCCCAGAGACCCAGTACTTC
few	-	TRBV7-6	TRBJ2-1	CASSNYRTHEQFF	TGTGCCAGCAGCAACTACAGGACCCATGAGCAGTTCTTC
-	-	TRBV5-1	TRBJ2-7	CASKGGPTYEQYF	TGCGCCAGCAAAGGCGGGCCGACCTACGAGCAGTACTTC
-	TRBD1	TRBV6-1	TRBJ1-2	CASSELTGPNYGYTF	TGTGCCAGCAGTGAGTTGACAGGGCCAAACTATGGCTACACCTTC
-	TRBD1	TRBV9	TRBJ2-7	CASSVGAGGSEQYF	TGTGCCAGCAGCGTAGGGGCAGGGGGCTCCGAGCAGTACTTC
-	TRBD2	TRBV6-5	TRBJ2-7	CASSDSGRLYEQYF	TGTGCCAGCAGTGATAGCGGGAGACTCTACGAGCAGTACTTC
-	TRBD2	TRBV4-3	TRBJ2-1	CASSQGLAGDEQFF	TGCGCCAGCAGCCAAGGACTAGCGGGAGACGAGCAGTTCTTC
-	-	TRBV5-1	TRBJ2-3	CASSTGFSPHTDTQYF	TGCGCCAGCAGTACAGGGTTTAGTCCCCACACAGATACGCAGTATTTT
many	TRBD2	TRBV5-1	TRBJ2-2	CASSLGTSAGNTGELFF	TGCGCCAGCAGCCTGGGGACTAGCGCTGGGAACACCGGGGAGCTGTTTTTT
-	TRBD1	TRBV27	TRBJ1-5	CASSPGTGVNQPQHF	TGTGCCAGCAGCCCCGGGACAGGGGTAAATCAGCCCCAGCATTTT
-	TRBD1	TRBV27	TRBJ2-6	CASGPWTGGSGANVLTF	TGTGCCAGCGGACCTTGGACAGGCGGCTCTGGGGCCAACGTCCTGACTTTC
-	TRBD1	TRBV27	TRBJ2-1	CASTPFFIGDRGKYNEQFF	TGTGCCAGCACCCCGTTTTTCATCGGGGACAGGGGGAAGTACAATGAGCAGTTCTTC
-	-	TRBV9	TRBJ2-2	CASSPAGTNTGELFF	TGTGCCAGCAGCCCCGCCGGGACAAACACCGGGGAGCTGTTTTTT
-	-	TRBV7-2	TRBJ2-1	CASSPQGGVGFF	TGTGCCAGCAGCCCACAGGGGGGGGTCGGGTTCTTC
-	-	TRBV28	TRBJ2-1	CASSLFRDNSYNEQFF	TGTGCCAGCAGTTTATTCCGGGACAACTCCTACAATGAGCAGTTCTTC
-	-	TRBV27	TRBJ1-5	CASSPERQSNQPQHF	TGTGCCAGCAGCCCGGAGCGACAGAGCAATCAGCCCCAGCATTTT
-	TRBD2	TRBV9	TRBJ2-7	CASSVEGLPTYEQYF	TGTGCCAGCAGCGTAGAGGGACTACCAACCTACGAGCAGTACTTC
-	-	TRBV4-3	TRBJ2-1	CASSREVAVPNEQFF	TGCGCCAGCAGCCGCGAGGTAGCGGTCCCCAATGAGCAGTTCTTC
-	-	TRBV2	TRBJ2-2	CASSETPGNTGELFF	TGTGCCAGCAGTGAGACCCCGGGAAACACCGGGGAGCTGTTTTTT
-	-	TRBV28	TRBJ1-3	CASSLLKGNTIYF	TGTGCCAGCAGTTTATTAAAGGGGAACACCATATATTTT
-	-	TRBV7-9	TRBJ1-5	CASSSPGGQHTDSNQPQHF	TGTGCCAGCAGCTCCCCCGGTGGACAACATACCGATAGCAATCAGCCCCAGCATTTT
-	TRBD2	TRBV5-4	TRBJ2-1	CASSLAGGSRNEQFF	TGTGCCAGCAGCTTGGCGGGGGGTAGCCGAAATGAGCAGTTCTTC